These 28 T cell receptor beta chains came from one sample sequenced in a study of blood T cell repertoires in COVID-19. Using immunoSEQ multiplex PCR, the repertoire was profiled, and TCRdb retains in-frame clones only, with some absent. The data hold 110,000 to 150,000 clones, with approximately 80% observed a single time. Source material: peripheral blood. The receptor source for this set is a human donor in a cohort sampled during active COVID-19.

The rearrangement joins TRBV11-2 to TRBJ2-5; 7 bases line up with TRBD2. V lost 5 bases to trimming and J lost 6 bases; unmatched junction nucleotides: 12. Germline V gene sequence: CDR1 SGHAT, CDR2 FQNNGV. The CDR3 extends over 15 amino acids. CDR3 sequence (DNA): TGTGCCAGCAGCCCCCCTCTCGGGAGGTGGCAGACCCAGTACTTC. Translation gives CASSPPLGRWQTQYF.

V usage is TRBV9 and J usage is TRBJ2-6; D may be TRBD1 (5 bases). Deletions cut 5 bases from V and 4 bases from J, with 7 bases between. Germline assignment: CDR1 SGDLS and CDR2 YYNGEE. The CDR3 covers 13 residues. The CDR3 DNA sequence: TGTGCCAGCAGTGGGGCAGGGGCCAACGTCCTGACTTTC. As protein: CASSGAGANVLTF.

V gene TRBV6-2 or TRBV6-3 combines with J gene TRBJ1-2; D is uncertain. The CDR3 runs to 12 residues. Germline CDR1 and CDR2: MNHEY and SVGEGT. V gave up 0 bases and J gave up 7 bases, with 6 bases separating them. CDR3 sequence (DNA): TGTGCCAGCAGTTACTCGTCGGGTGGCTACACCTTC. Its translation is CASSYSSGGYTF.

The chain combines TRBV11-2 with TRBJ2-7; no definite D call. Trimming shortened V by 5 bases and J by 6 bases, and 14 bases separated the two germline ends. CDR3 length: 13 amino acids. Germline CDR1 is SGHAT and CDR2 is FQNNGV. This chain's CDR3 is CASSPQLLSEQYF. In nucleotides, the CDR3 is TGTGCCAGCAGCCCCCAACTTCTTTCCGAGCAGTACTTC.

The V and J genes are TRBV6-5 and TRBJ1-1; D is unresolved. Germline CDR1 reads MNHEY; CDR2 reads SVGAGI. This CDR3 is 14 amino acids long. Trimming removed 7 bases at V and 2 bases at J, with 14 bases between. The DNA of the CDR3 is TGTGCCAGCATCTCAGGTCGGGGTAACACTGAAGCTTTCTTT. It yields the protein CASISGRGNTEAFF.

CDR3 sequence (DNA): TGTGCCAGCAGTTCCGAGTTCTATGAGCAGTTCTTC. This gives the protein CASSSEFYEQFF. The rearrangement links TRBV28 to TRBJ2-1, with D unclear. Germline assignment: CDR1 MDHEN and CDR2 SYDVKM. The CDR3 has 12 amino acids. V gave up 4 bases and J gave up 8 bases, with 9 bases separating them.

Only a few counts were recorded for this clone. The chain is built from TRBV5-4 and TRBJ1-1; TRBD1 might be the D (5 bases). This CDR3 contains 15 residues. The ends were cut back, 5 bases at V and 4 bases at J, with 18 bases in the middle. Germline V CDR1 and CDR2: SGHNT, YYREEE (reference sequence). CDR3 coding DNA: TGTGCCAGCAGTTCTAAAAGGGGATTTGGCACTGAAGCTTTCTTT. This translates into CASSSKRGFGTEAFF.

In this sample, this clone turned up once. J is TRBJ2-7 and V is TRBV2, with TRBD2 as a possible D gene (5 bases). CDR3 length: 17 residues. Trimming pared 5 bases from V and 2 bases from J, leaving 22 bases between. Germline V gene sequence: CDR1 SNHLY, CDR2 FYNNEI. CDR3 DNA: TGTGCCAGCAGTCGGCTAGCAAAAGATCTAGGCACCTACGAGCAGTACTTC. Its protein is CASSRLAKDLGTYEQYF.

The chain has TRBV12-3 or TRBV12-4 and TRBJ2-1; no reliable D call. The ends were cut back, 7 bases at V and 9 bases at J, with 13 bases in the middle. The CDR3 length is 12 residues. CDR3 DNA sequence: TGTGCCAGCAAGGAGTTTAGGAGTGAGCAGTTCTTC. This gives the protein CASKEFRSEQFF.

CDR3 region: CASKPAGASYNEQFF. CDR3 in DNA: TGTGCCAGCAAGCCGGCGGGAGCCTCCTACAATGAGCAGTTCTTC. The rearrangement uses TRBV6-5 and TRBJ2-1; 7 nucleotides agree with TRBD2. V was clipped by 7 bases and J by 0 bases; unmatched bases: 6. The CDR3 totals 15 residues. Germline CDR1 reads MNHEY; CDR2 reads SVGAGI.

This sequence joins TRBV28 and TRBJ1-2; the D is unclear. This CDR3 comprises 13 residues. V was trimmed by 3 bases and J by 0 bases, leaving 5 bases between them. The germline gives CDR1 MDHEN, CDR2 SYDVKM. CDR3 region: CASSLSTNYGYTF. CDR3 in DNA: TGTGCCAGCAGTTTGAGTACTAACTATGGCTACACCTTC.

The rearrangement links TRBV3-1 (or the pseudogene TRBV3-2) to TRBJ1-6, with 10 nucleotides matching TRBD1. The CDR3 sequence is 14 residues long. The germline gives CDR1 LGHDT, CDR2 YNNKEL (reference sequence). V was pared by 5 bases and J by 9 bases, with 4 bases of the junction left unmatched. The CDR3 sequence is CASSNRDRGSPLHF. CDR3 nucleotides: TGTGCCAGCAGCAACCGGGACAGGGGTTCACCCCTCCACTTT.

This clone showed up just once. CDR3 DNA: TGTGCCAGCAGTTTATTGAGGGGGCGTGCCACTGAAGCTTTCTTT. It yields the protein CASSLLRGRATEAFF. The chain uses TRBV28 and TRBJ1-1, with TRBD1 identical over 7 bases. Germline lookup yields CDR1 MDHEN and CDR2 SYDVKM. Losses at the gene ends were 1 base for V and 4 bases for J; bases not matched to a gene: 6. The CDR3 length is 15 residues.

The CDR3 DNA reads as TGTGCCAGCAGCTCCCCCGGGACTCCTTACGAGCAGTACTTC. Translating gives CASSSPGTPYEQYF. The V call is TRBV7-2, the J call TRBJ2-7, with D perhaps TRBD2 (6 bases). This CDR3 is 14 amino acids long. Trimming pared 4 bases from V and 4 bases from J, leaving 14 bases between. Germline CDR1 reads SGHTA; CDR2 reads FQGNSA.

The chain joins TRBV18 to TRBJ2-1; the match to TRBD2 covers 10 bases. This CDR3 contains 15 residues. Germline CDR1 and CDR2: KGHSH and LQKENI. Unmatched junction bases numbered 2, after V lost 3 bases and J lost 3 bases. The CDR3 DNA sequence: TGTGCCAGCTCACCGCTAGCGGGAGACTACAATGAGCAGTTCTTC. This translates into CASSPLAGDYNEQFF.

This chain links TRBV6-5 with TRBJ1-1; TRBD1 aligns across 10 bases. V shed 4 bases, J shed 5 bases, and the junction held 4 bases outside the gene matches. Germline lookup yields CDR1 MNHEY and CDR2 SVGAGI. The CDR3 sequence is 14 residues long. CDR3 protein: CASSFRTGGTEAFF. In nucleotides, the CDR3 is TGTGCCAGCAGTTTCCGGACAGGGGGAACTGAAGCTTTCTTT.

This clone has a handful of counts. The J gene is TRBJ2-7, the V gene TRBV6-2 or TRBV6-3; 8 bases match TRBD1. Germline CDR1 is MNHEY and CDR2 is SVGEGT. The trim removed 2 bases at V and 6 bases at J, leaving 9 bases unmatched. The CDR3 contains 15 residues. Here the CDR3 DNA reads TGTGCCAGCAGTTACAGTGGGACAGGTCTCTTCGAGCAGTACTTC. This codes for CASSYSGTGLFEQYF.

The chain links TRBV5-1 to TRBJ2-3, with 10 bases fitting TRBD1. The CDR3 has 18 amino acids. J lost 4 bases, V lost 1 base, and 12 bases had no gene match. Germline CDR1 and CDR2: SGHRS and YFSETQ. Written as DNA, the CDR3 is TGCGCCAGCAGCTTGCAGCCTCCGGGACAGGGGTCCTCAGATACGCAGTATTTT. As protein: CASSLQPPGQGSSDTQYF.

This chain joins TRBV28 and TRBJ2-1; D is unclear. Germline V CDR1 and CDR2: MDHEN, SYDVKM. Between the trimmed V and J ends, which lost 3 bases and 2 bases, there was a span of 8 bases. The CDR3 spans 14 residues. CDR3 amino acids: CASSLIPTYNEQFF. The DNA for the CDR3 is TGTGCCAGCAGTTTGATCCCTACCTACAATGAGCAGTTCTTC.

The chain couples TRBV13 to TRBJ2-7; the D gene is possibly TRBD1 (7 bases). Trimming removed 1 base at V and 4 bases at J, with 17 bases between. CDR1 and CDR2 from the germline V gene are PRHDT and FYEKMQ (reference sequence). This CDR3 has 16 residues. CDR3 sequence: CASSLARGRDSYEQYF. The CDR3 DNA is TGTGCCAGCAGCTTAGCAAGGGGGCGGGACAGTTACGAGCAGTACTTC.

The genes are TRBV7-6 and TRBJ2-5; maybe TRBD2 (7 bases). V was pared by 3 bases and J by 5 bases, with 13 bases between. Germline CDR1 and CDR2: SGHVS and FNYEAQ. This CDR3 is built from 14 residues. Here the CDR3 DNA reads TGTGCCAGCAGCTTTGGGAGGGGGTCGGAGACCCAGTACTTC. Protein product: CASSFGRGSETQYF.

This clone is deemed medium-sized (0.01 to 0.1%). V is TRBV27 and J is TRBJ2-7, with D perhaps TRBD1 (6 bases). Germline loops: CDR1 MNHEY, CDR2 SMNVEV (reference sequence). This CDR3 region has 14 residues. Trimming took off 3 bases at V and 1 base at J, with 10 bases between the two ends. The CDR3 DNA is TGTGCCAGCAGTTTCGGTCAGGGGTCCTACGAGCAGTACTTC. Its translation is CASSFGQGSYEQYF.

The chain joins TRBV4-3 to TRBJ2-1; TRBD2 aligns across 7 bases. V dropped 4 bases and J dropped 3; count of bases not matched to a gene: 9. This CDR3 has 16 amino acids. Looked up from germline, CDR1 is LGHNA and CDR2 is YSLEER. The CDR3 DNA reads TGCGCCAGCAGCCCCCAGGACGGGAGGAACTACAATGAGCAGTTCTTC. Its protein is CASSPQDGRNYNEQFF.

CDR3 sequence: CASSNRAGMYEQYF. The CDR3 DNA sequence: TGTGCCAGCAGTAACCGAGCAGGGATGTACGAGCAGTACTTC. The rearrangement links TRBV6-5 to TRBJ2-7; the D gene is possibly TRBD1 (5 bases). Per germline, CDR1 MNHEY and CDR2 SVGAGI. V lost 5 bases to trimming and J lost 4 bases, with 15 bases between them. The CDR3 contains 14 residues.

The chain combines TRBV21-1 with TRBJ1-2; the table names TRBD1, a call not compared with the DNA. TRBV21-1 is a listed pseudogene. This CDR3 has 18 residues. Here the CDR3 reads CASSKGPSSTGVNYGYTF. Here the CDR3 DNA reads TGTGCCAGCAGCAAAGGCCCATCCAGTACAGGGGTTAACTATGGCTACACCTTC.

This chain connects TRBV7-8 to TRBJ2-7, with 8 bases aligning to TRBD2. The junction had 11 bases not matched to a gene; V was cut back by 4 bases and J by 3 bases. From germline, CDR1 is SGHVS and CDR2 FQNEAQ. This CDR3 contains 16 residues. CDR3 amino acids: CASSSGGGLVVYEQYF. The CDR3, as DNA: TGTGCCAGCAGCTCCGGGGGGGGACTAGTAGTCTACGAGCAGTACTTC.

The chain carries TRBV11-2 and TRBJ2-5; perhaps TRBD1 as D (7 bases). The CDR3 is 16 amino acids. V shed 0 bases and J shed 4 bases, with 15 bases lying between them. Germline values: CDR1 SGHAT, CDR2 FQNNGV. CDR3 residues: CASSLEWQGGRETQYF. The CDR3 bases are TGTGCCAGCAGCTTAGAGTGGCAGGGGGGCCGAGAGACCCAGTACTTC.

The count of this clone is one. The V and J genes are TRBV28 and TRBJ2-7, with D unclear. Between the trimmed V and J ends, which lost 3 bases and 0 bases, there was a span of 6 bases. This CDR3 has 13 amino acids. Looked up from germline, CDR1 is MDHEN and CDR2 is SYDVKM. CDR3 loop: CASSFRNSYEQYF. CDR3 nucleotide sequence: TGTGCCAGCAGTTTCAGGAACTCCTACGAGCAGTACTTC.